This T cell receptor (beta chain) appears in the sequencing data of a study of blood T cells in healthy people across ages. PCR was performed a second time for roughly 7 to 12 cycles using a sample-barcoded 5' primer and a J-beta primer mix. MiXCR, applied by TCRdb to the 5' RACE reads, yields one record per CDR3 protein. This sample has about 640,000 distinct CDR3 sequences, with about 54% found just once. This clonotype has more than one count but fewer than ten. J gave up 8 bases and V 7 bases, and 7 bases lay outside the gene matches. This CDR3 is 12 amino acids long. CDR1 and CDR2 (germline): SQVTM, ANQGSEA. Peripheral blood, roughly 9.3 milliliters per donor, was collected. Extraction yielded at least 6 micrograms of total RNA per sample.

V gene TRBV29-1 combines with J gene TRBJ2-1; TRBD1 matches 8 bases. Sequenced input: blood. This clonotype was sampled from a man between 60 and 75 years old in good health. CDR3 loop: CSADRGSDEQFF. The CDR3 DNA follows: TGCAGCGCCGACAGGGGAAGCGATGAGCAGTTCTTC.